This T cell receptor (beta chain) appears in the sequencing data of a study of response to subunit inactivated influenza vaccine listed by TCRdb under 2018. Turning to the overall study: Deep quantitative T cell receptor repertoire profiling was used in the study to track responses to a trivalent subunit inactivated influenza vaccine.

Results the study describes overall, beyond this receptor: It was suggested by the authors that each seasonal influenza vaccination may recruit only a limited number of new T cells.

The protocol used for the library was RT-PCR. Sequencing was carried out with an Illumina HiSeq 2500. TCRdb applied fastp at Q25 and MiXCR to the public reads, then kept only in-frame beta chains. Each record represents a unique CDR3 protein, reported with the most common genes and DNA among its rows. This sample has 150,000 to 200,000 distinct CDR3 sequences in its table, and about 10% of those were observed once. Approximately 10% of the sample is held by the ten biggest clonotypes. This clonotype came up many times. There is no known antigen for this receptor. No base qualities exist here, and no much larger clone lies one base off it. The sequence was obtained from a man in his fifties or sixties who received an inactivated influenza vaccine. Donor details come from another sample of the same person, matched by shared clones. Material: non-naive T cells sorted from PBMCs, obtained on the day of vaccination. The cell subset or site label corresponds to: memory T cell fraction.

The CDR3 loop reads CASSVGTLIYSNQPQHF. The base sequence is TGTGCCAGCAGCGTCGGGACATTAATTTATAGCAATCAGCCCCAGCATTTT. The chain employs TRBV2 and TRBJ1-5; perhaps TRBD1 is the D gene, with 6 bases matching. V lost 6 bases and J lost 0 bases; the stretch between them is 18 bases long. Its CDR3 holds 17 amino acids, cysteine through phenylalanine. Just CDR3 DNA is preserved here, 51 bases in frame from base 1. Based on the germline V gene, the CDR1 and CDR2 sequences are SNHLY and FYNNEI.